The 27 T cell receptor beta chains listed next were all sequenced from one sample in a study of blood T cell repertoires in COVID-19. TCRdb's copy holds only in-frame clones and misses some; the assay was immunoSEQ multiplex PCR. The sample consists of 55,000 to 80,000 clones, nearly 90% of them appearing once. Input material: peripheral blood. These receptors came from a man between 45 and 60 years old with acute or convalescent COVID-19.

The chain links TRBV13 to TRBJ2-1, with 11 positions matching TRBD1. V trimming: 4 bases; J trimming: 2 bases; junction bases outside the gene matches: 4. From germline, CDR1 is PRHDT and CDR2 FYEKMQ (reference sequence). The CDR3 contains 16 residues. CDR3 nucleotides: TGTGCCAGCAGCTCGGACAGGGGGCGACCCTACAATGAGCAGTTCTTC. It is translated as CASSSDRGRPYNEQFF.

V and J are TRBV6-5 and TRBJ1-2; D possibly corresponds to TRBD1 (5 bases). CDR3 length equals 13 residues. Germline V CDR1 and CDR2: MNHEY, SVGAGI. Between the trimmed V and J ends, which lost 6 bases and 3 bases, there was a span of 11 bases. The DNA of the CDR3 is TGTGCCAGCAGGAGAGACAGAGACTATGGCTACACCTTC. Translating it yields CASRRDRDYGYTF.

This clone was picked up a small number of times. The rearrangement joins TRBV3-1 (or the pseudogene TRBV3-2) to TRBJ1-2, with D maybe TRBD1 (5 bases). Looked up from germline, CDR1 is LGHDT and CDR2 is YNNKEL (reference sequence). The CDR3 loop spans 12 amino acids. V dropped 4 bases and J dropped 8 bases, with 11 bases sitting between them. The chain's CDR3 is CASSRGEWGYTF. The DNA of the CDR3 is TGTGCCAGCAGCCGGGGGGAGTGGGGCTACACCTTC.

J is TRBJ2-7 and V is TRBV5-6; 11 bases map to TRBD1. Germline CDR1 SGHDT, CDR2 YYEEEE. This CDR3 has 13 residues. V was pared by 5 bases and J by 9 bases, with 7 bases of the junction left unmatched. This CDR3 reads CASSPGQGAWQYF. CDR3 sequence (DNA): TGTGCCAGCAGTCCAGGACAGGGGGCCTGGCAGTACTTC.

This chain links TRBV6-5 with TRBJ1-5; a weak D match, TRBD1 (6 bases). V was clipped by 5 bases and J by 7 bases, with 18 bases between them. This CDR3 has 15 residues. Per the germline V gene, CDR1 is MNHEY and CDR2 is SVGAGI. The CDR3 protein is CASSKSGEKWQPQHF. The CDR3 bases are TGTGCCAGCAGTAAATCAGGGGAAAAGTGGCAGCCCCAGCATTTT.

This clone is a singleton in its sample. The gene calls are TRBV7-9 and TRBJ1-1; D may be TRBD1 (5 bases). Germline CDR1 SEHNR, CDR2 FQNEAQ (reference sequence). V was shortened by 5 bases and J by 7 bases, with 14 bases between the two germline ends. The length of the CDR3 is 13 residues. CDR3 coding DNA: TGTGCCAGCAGCCCCCGCGGGGCGGATGAAGCTTTCTTT. The encoded protein is CASSPRGADEAFF.

The chain joins TRBV5-5 to TRBJ1-5; 8 bases are shared with TRBD1. Germline loops: CDR1 SGHKS, CDR2 YYEKEE (reference sequence). Unmatched junction bases numbered 4, after V lost 1 base and J lost 4 bases. The CDR3 is 15 amino acids. CDR3 DNA: TGTGCCAGCAGCTTGAACACAGGGGGGAATCAGCCCCAGCATTTT. Protein sequence: CASSLNTGGNQPQHF.

The chain links TRBV30 to TRBJ2-3; maybe TRBD2 (6 bases). V lost 4 bases and J 2 bases, leaving 16 bases between the germline ends. This CDR3 has 15 residues. Germline CDR1 and CDR2: GTSNPN and SVGIG (reference sequence). The CDR3 DNA reads as TGTGCCTGGAATCCTCAGGGAGGACTCACAGATACGCAGTATTTT. It yields the protein CAWNPQGGLTDTQYF.

The J gene is TRBJ2-4, the V gene TRBV9; 8 bases are shared with TRBD1. The J segment lost 5 bases and the V segment lost 3 bases, leaving 7 bases of the junction unmatched. CDR1 is SGDLS and CDR2 is YYNGEE in the germline V gene. CDR3 length: 15 residues. This CDR3 reads CASSGRTGIENIQYF. In nucleotides, the CDR3 is TGTGCCAGCAGCGGAAGGACAGGGATCGAAAACATTCAGTACTTC.

CDR3 sequence: CASSIGTSPETQYF. Written as DNA, the CDR3 is TGTGCCAGTAGTATCGGGACTAGCCCCGAGACCCAGTACTTC. V gene TRBV19 combines with J gene TRBJ2-5, with 9 bases identical to TRBD2. The CDR3 sequence is 14 residues long. CDR1 is LNHDA, CDR2 SQIVND, per germline (reference sequence). The ends lost 3 bases at V and 5 bases at J; junction bases unmatched: 4.

This CDR3 reads CASRRLVGTGELFF. The DNA for the CDR3 is TGTGCCAGTCGGAGACTAGTTGGCACCGGGGAGCTGTTTTTT. This chain connects TRBV6-5 to TRBJ2-2, with D perhaps TRBD2 (6 bases). Germline V gene data show CDR1 as MNHEY and CDR2 as SVGAGI. V dropped 9 bases and J dropped 4 bases, with 15 bases sitting between them. CDR3 length: 14 amino acids.

The rearrangement uses TRBV2 and TRBJ1-2; unclear D gene. V dropped 5 bases and J dropped 4 bases, with 14 bases sitting between them. CDR3 length equals 14 residues. The germline V gene encodes CDR1 SNHLY and CDR2 FYNNEI. CDR3 residues: CASSPRPQSYGYTF. CDR3 DNA sequence: TGTGCCAGCAGTCCCAGGCCACAATCCTATGGCTACACCTTC.

This chain links TRBV5-1 with TRBJ1-6; possibly TRBD1 for D (5 bases). Germline V gene lookup returns CDR1 SGHRS and CDR2 YFSETQ. CDR3 length: 16 amino acids. The V end was cut by 0 bases, the J end by 4 bases, with 11 bases between. This CDR3 is CASSLARDSYNSPLHF. The CDR3 coding sequence is TGCGCCAGCAGCTTGGCCAGGGACTCGTATAATTCACCCCTCCACTTT.

This clone is a singleton in its sample. The chain is built from TRBV30 and TRBJ2-1; no firm D call. Germline CDR1 reads GTSNPN; CDR2 reads SVGIG (reference sequence). V lost 2 bases, J lost 8 bases, and 7 bases lay in between. The CDR3 is made up of 11 amino acids. The CDR3 region is CAWSPFDEQFF. In DNA form, the CDR3 reads TGTGCCTGGAGTCCTTTCGATGAGCAGTTCTTC. Based on the CDR3 plus reference TRBV30 and TRBJ2-1, the full variable domain is SQTIHQWPATLVQPVGSPLSLECTVEGTSNPNLYWYRQAAGRGLQLLFYSVGIGQISSEVPQNLSASRPQDRQFILSSKKLLLSDSGFYLCAWSPFDEQFFGPGTRLTVL.

The gene calls are TRBV4-2 and TRBJ2-4, with a tentative D call TRBD1 (6 bases). The CDR3 runs 17 residues. The germline gives CDR1 LGHNA, CDR2 YNFKEQ. V was shortened by 0 bases and J by 2 bases, with 14 bases between the two germline ends. This CDR3 reads CASSQDPQGVPKNIQYF. The CDR3 DNA is TGTGCCAGCAGCCAAGATCCACAGGGTGTCCCCAAAAACATTCAGTACTTC.

V and J are TRBV15 and TRBJ2-3; 11 bases fit TRBD1. V gave up 4 bases and J gave up 5 bases; unmatched junction bases: 8. This CDR3 region has 16 residues. Germline-derived CDR1 and CDR2 are LNHNV and YYDKDF (reference sequence). The CDR3: CATSTTGTGGKDTQYF. CDR3 bases: TGTGCCACCAGCACTACCGGGACAGGGGGAAAAGATACGCAGTATTTT.

The V and J genes are TRBV11-1 and TRBJ2-5; D possibly corresponds to TRBD1 (5 bases). V was clipped by 3 bases and J by 2 bases, with 10 bases between them. Germline V gives CDR1 SGHAT, CDR2 FQDESV (reference sequence). The CDR3 consists of 14 residues. CDR3: CASSFDRSQETQYF. The CDR3 DNA is TGTGCCAGCAGCTTTGACAGATCTCAAGAGACCCAGTACTTC.

This clone was recorded once. The rearrangement uses TRBV3-1 (or the pseudogene TRBV3-2) and TRBJ2-7; 7 nucleotides agree with TRBD1. The germline V gene encodes CDR1 LGHDT and CDR2 YNNKEL (reference sequence). The CDR3 totals 14 residues. V gave up 7 bases and J gave up 0 bases; unmatched junction bases: 6. CDR3 nucleotides: TGTGCCAGCACTCAGGGACAGTCCTCCTACGAGCAGTACTTC. Its protein is CASTQGQSSYEQYF.

The chain carries TRBV4-1 and TRBJ2-7, with D possibly TRBD1 on 5 matching bases. CDR3 length: 18 residues. The V and J ends lost 3 bases and 0 bases respectively, with 21 bases between them. Germline CDR1 reads MGHRA; CDR2 reads YSYEKL. CDR3 in amino acids: CASSQVLRQRLDSYEQYF. The CDR3 region has the DNA TGCGCCAGCAGCCAGGTACTTAGACAGCGATTAGACTCCTACGAGCAGTACTTC.

The rearrangement uses TRBV12-3 or TRBV12-4 and TRBJ1-5, with 9 bases lining up with TRBD1. The J segment lost 12 bases and the V segment lost 2 bases, leaving 5 bases of the junction unmatched. This CDR3 has 13 amino acids. CDR3 DNA: TGTGCCAGCAGTTTACGGGGACAGGGTAACCAGCATTTT. Encoded protein: CASSLRGQGNQHF.

V is TRBV2 and J is TRBJ2-2; 10 bases line up with TRBD1. With V trimmed by 5 bases and J by 3 bases, 3 bases remained unmatched. Germline CDR1 reads SNHLY; CDR2 reads FYNNEI. The CDR3 contains 15 residues. CDR3 nucleotide sequence: TGTGCCAGCAGTAGGGACAGGGGATACACCGGGGAGCTGTTTTTT. Translation gives CASSRDRGYTGELFF.

J is TRBJ2-7 and V is TRBV6-1; possibly TRBD1 for D (6 bases). The CDR3 extends over 15 amino acids. Germline-derived CDR1 and CDR2 are MNHNS and SASEGT. V gave up 0 bases and J gave up 3 bases, with 12 bases separating them. In DNA, the CDR3 is TGTGCCAGCAGTGAAGCGGGGGACACAAGCTACGAGCAGTACTTC. Its protein product is CASSEAGDTSYEQYF.

This clone appeared a single time. This chain links TRBV11-2 with TRBJ2-3; 11 bases fit TRBD2. The J segment lost 4 bases and the V segment lost 0 bases, leaving 3 bases of the junction unmatched. This CDR3 region has 16 residues. Per germline, CDR1 SGHAT and CDR2 FQNNGV. CDR3 residues: CASSLELAGEADTQYF. CDR3 bases: TGTGCCAGCAGCTTAGAACTAGCGGGGGAGGCAGATACGCAGTATTTT.

The chain is built from TRBV7-6 and TRBJ2-7; possibly TRBD1 for D (5 bases). The V end lost 0 bases, the J end lost 3 bases, and 6 bases lay between the germline ends. The CDR3 length is 13 residues. Germline CDR1 SGHVS, CDR2 FNYEAQ. The CDR3 sequence: CASSLAGDYEQYF. The CDR3 region has the DNA TGTGCCAGCAGCTTAGCAGGGGACTACGAGCAGTACTTC.

The rearrangement links TRBV18 to TRBJ2-3, with D perhaps TRBD1 (6 bases). The CDR3 runs to 17 residues. V was cut by 2 bases and J by 0 bases, with 15 bases left in between. Per germline, CDR1 KGHSH and CDR2 LQKENI. The CDR3 sequence: CASSPTAGDASTDTQYF. DNA of the CDR3: TGTGCCAGCTCACCAACTGCAGGGGACGCAAGCACAGATACGCAGTATTTT.

The chain links TRBV19 to TRBJ2-7, with TRBD2 matching 12 bases. Trimming cost V 4 bases and J 3 bases; bases outside gene matches: 4. The CDR3 spans 15 residues. Per the germline V gene, CDR1 is LNHDA and CDR2 is SQIVND (reference sequence). The CDR3 protein is CASSTVLAGGYEQYF. Here the CDR3 DNA reads TGTGCCAGTAGTACTGTACTAGCGGGGGGCTACGAGCAGTACTTC.

The chain has TRBV28 and TRBJ2-2; D perhaps matches TRBD1 (5 bases). This CDR3 is 15 amino acids long. Germline V gives CDR1 MDHEN, CDR2 SYDVKM. V shed 3 bases and J shed 0 bases, with 8 bases lying between them. Here the CDR3 reads CASSFVGANTGELFF. The CDR3 nucleotides are TGTGCCAGCAGTTTTGTAGGGGCGAACACCGGGGAGCTGTTTTTT.